Listed here are 22 T cell receptor beta chains from one sample, sequenced in a study of blood T cell repertoires in COVID-19. Generated by immunoSEQ multiplex PCR, the TCRdb table keeps only in-frame clones and is missing some. The data contain about 140,000 clones, 70% to 80% of them seen just once; the ten biggest clones take up about 9.4%. The material sequenced was peripheral blood. These receptor sequences come from a woman aged 45-65 years with active or convalescent COVID-19.

The gene calls are TRBV5-5 and TRBJ2-1, with 10 bases matching TRBD1. Germline V gives CDR1 SGHKS, CDR2 YYEKEE (reference sequence). V dropped 4 bases and J dropped 7; count of bases not matched to a gene: 8. The CDR3 covers 15 residues. The chain's CDR3 is CASSPRDRGVNEQFF. The DNA of the CDR3 is TGTGCCAGCAGCCCCCGGGACAGGGGTGTTAATGAGCAGTTCTTC.

The chain has TRBV4-2 and TRBJ1-6, with a possible D match to TRBD1 (6 bases). Germline loops: CDR1 LGHNA, CDR2 YNFKEQ. This CDR3 is 16 amino acids long. The ends were cut back, 1 base at V and 11 bases at J, with 18 bases in the middle. CDR3: CASSQAVAGDAPPLHF. CDR3 nucleotide sequence: TGTGCCAGCAGCCAAGCGGTGGCAGGGGATGCGCCACCCCTCCACTTT.

This CDR3 is CASSPGETGSRGYTF. In nucleotides, the CDR3 is TGCGCCAGCAGCCCCGGAGAGACAGGGTCAAGGGGCTACACCTTC. The gene calls are TRBV4-3 and TRBJ1-2; 7 bases fit TRBD1. V lost 4 bases to trimming and J lost 8 bases; unmatched junction nucleotides: 13. The germline gives CDR1 LGHNA, CDR2 YSLEER. The CDR3 is made up of 15 amino acids.

Note on this clone: One end of the junction is discordant with germline, which a read error may explain. This sequence joins TRBV3-1 (or the pseudogene TRBV3-2) and TRBJ1-2, with D possibly TRBD1 on 5 matching bases. CDR1 and CDR2 (germline): LGHDT, YNNKEL (reference sequence). The CDR3 length is 13 residues. CDR3 nucleotide sequence: TGTGCCAGCAGACAAGGGGCAGACTATGGCTACACCTTC. Translation: CASRQGADYGYTF.

The CDR3 DNA reads as TGTGCCAGCAGTGCATCGGGTTTTTATGGCTACACCTTC. Residues: CASSASGFYGYTF. V usage is TRBV25-1 and J usage is TRBJ1-2; D uncertain. Trimming removed 4 bases at V and 5 bases at J, with 11 bases between. This CDR3 contains 13 residues. Germline CDR1 MGHDK, CDR2 SYGVNS.

This clone was counted a single time. The V gene is TRBV18, the J gene TRBJ1-1; D not certain. Looked up from germline, CDR1 is KGHSH and CDR2 is LQKENI. Trimming pared 3 bases from V and 2 bases from J, leaving 13 bases between. This CDR3 contains 15 residues. CDR3 coding DNA: TGTGCCAGCTCACCTCGGGAGCCCCGAAACACTGAAGCTTTCTTT. Encoded protein: CASSPREPRNTEAFF.

The chain uses TRBV7-2 and TRBJ2-2, with D possibly being TRBD2 (6 bases). The CDR3 extends over 15 amino acids. V was cut by 4 bases and J by 5 bases, with 14 bases left in between. Germline V gene sequence: CDR1 SGHTA, CDR2 FQGNSA. In DNA, the CDR3 is TGTGCCAGCAGCTCACGGTCCCGGGGGACCGGGGAGCTGTTTTTT. Its translation: CASSSRSRGTGELFF.

The chain employs TRBV19 and TRBJ2-2; 13 nucleotides align to TRBD2. The CDR3 consists of 19 residues. Trimming took 5 bases from V and 4 from J; bases not matched to a gene: 13. Germline CDR1 is LNHDA and CDR2 is SQIVND (reference sequence). DNA of the CDR3: TGTGCCAGTAGTGACCCGACTAGCGGGGGGACAGGGTTCACCGGGGAGCTGTTTTTT. Its translation: CASSDPTSGGTGFTGELFF.

Regarding this clone: Other DNA variants within this sample encode the same CDR3. This rearrangement joins TRBV6-5 to TRBJ2-5; D unclear. V dropped 4 bases and J dropped 2 bases, with 2 bases sitting between them. CDR1 is MNHEY and CDR2 is SVGAGI in the germline V gene. The CDR3 loop spans 11 amino acids. The DNA for the CDR3 is TGTGCCAGCAGTTCACAAGAGACCCAGTACTTC. It is translated as CASSSQETQYF.

This clone turned up a few times. This sequence joins TRBV28 and TRBJ1-2; maybe TRBD1 (5 bases). Trimming left V 5 bases short and J 4 bases short, with 14 bases between. CDR3 size: 14 residues. Germline CDR1 is MDHEN and CDR2 is SYDVKM. The CDR3 sequence: CASSAHRPSYGYTF. The CDR3 region has the DNA TGTGCCAGCAGTGCACACAGGCCCAGCTATGGCTACACCTTC.

CDR3 amino acids: CASSAQVYTDTQYF. CDR3 in DNA: TGTGCCAGCAGCGCTCAGGTGTACACAGATACGCAGTATTTT. The V and J genes are TRBV9 and TRBJ2-3; D not certain. Germline-derived CDR1 and CDR2 are SGDLS and YYNGEE. The CDR3 covers 14 residues. The ends were cut back, 3 bases at V and 2 bases at J, with 10 bases in the middle.

This rearrangement joins TRBV3-1 (or the pseudogene TRBV3-2) to TRBJ1-1; a possible D gene is TRBD1 (5 bases). Germline V gives CDR1 LGHDT, CDR2 YNNKEL (reference sequence). V was cut by 2 bases and J by 2 bases, with 12 bases left in between. This CDR3 spans 15 amino acids. CDR3 in DNA: TGTGCCAGCAGCCAACCTCACAGGCTAAACACTGAAGCTTTCTTT. It is translated as CASSQPHRLNTEAFF.

This chain joins TRBV28 and TRBJ1-2, with D hard to call. V dropped 3 bases and J dropped 4 bases, with 6 bases sitting between them. In germline, CDR1 is MDHEN, CDR2 SYDVKM. This CDR3 has 12 residues. The CDR3 DNA reads as TGTGCCAGCAGTTTTCTTAGCTATGGCTACACCTTC. Translated: CASSFLSYGYTF.

The chain is built from TRBV5-6 and TRBJ1-2, with unresolved D. Germline V gene data show CDR1 as SGHDT and CDR2 as YYEEEE. The CDR3 has 15 residues. V was cut by 0 bases and J by 4 bases, with 13 bases left in between. In nucleotides, the CDR3 is TGTGCCAGCAGCTTGGATACAAGAGCAGGCTATGGCTACACCTTC. Its protein is CASSLDTRAGYGYTF.

The chain links TRBV5-1 to TRBJ1-3; 8 bases agree with TRBD1. Germline V gene lookup returns CDR1 SGHRS and CDR2 YFSETQ. The length of the CDR3 is 14 residues. Unmatched junction bases numbered 9, after V lost 5 bases and J lost 8 bases. CDR3 region: CASRDGTGGDTIYF. The CDR3 DNA is TGCGCCAGCAGAGATGGGACAGGCGGGGACACCATATATTTT.

CDR3 amino acids: CASSLDRGTDGYTF. The CDR3 DNA is TGTGCCAGCAGTCTGGACAGGGGGACCGATGGCTACACCTTC. The chain has TRBV7-8 and TRBJ1-2; 10 bases agree with TRBD1. J gave up 6 bases and V 6 bases, and 7 bases lay outside the gene matches. This CDR3 is 14 amino acids long. CDR1 and CDR2 (germline): SGHVS, FQNEAQ.

This clone was seen just once. The V and J genes are TRBV10-3 and TRBJ1-6; maybe TRBD1 (5 bases). Germline values: CDR1 ENHRY, CDR2 SYGVKD. The CDR3 extends over 14 amino acids. The germline V and J ends were trimmed by 3 bases and 7 bases, with 10 bases remaining between them. The CDR3 loop reads CAISERQGNSPLHF. CDR3 sequence (DNA): TGTGCCATCAGTGAAAGGCAGGGAAATTCACCCCTCCACTTT.

Concerning this clone itself: In the same sample, other DNA sequences code for this CDR3. The rearrangement uses TRBV29-1 and TRBJ2-1, with TRBD1 matching over 11 bases. V lost 6 bases, J lost 3 bases, and 1 base stayed unmatched. Germline V lookup: CDR1 SQVTM, CDR2 ANQGSEA. There are 13 residues in the CDR3. This CDR3 is CSVGTGGYNEQFF. Here the CDR3 DNA reads TGCAGCGTCGGGACAGGGGGCTACAATGAGCAGTTCTTC.

V usage is TRBV6-5 and J usage is TRBJ1-2; 11 bases agree with TRBD1. CDR1 MNHEY and CDR2 SVGAGI come from the germline V gene. The CDR3 sequence is 15 residues long. With V trimmed by 2 bases and J by 7 bases, 6 bases remained unmatched. CDR3 coding DNA: TGTGCCAGCAGTTACACCGGACAGGGGGCAGGTGGCTACACCTTC. Protein: CASSYTGQGAGGYTF.

The chain uses TRBV12-3 or TRBV12-4 and TRBJ1-2; D is unresolved. Trimming removed 4 bases at V and 4 bases at J, with 10 bases between. The CDR3 contains 13 residues. CDR3 sequence: CASSSQGSYGYTF. The CDR3 bases are TGTGCCAGCAGTTCCCAAGGGAGCTATGGCTACACCTTC.

This clone has at least ten counts. V usage is TRBV7-2 and J usage is TRBJ2-7; 7 bases map to TRBD1. V lost 1 base and J lost 4; bases outside the gene matches: 10. The CDR3 is 16 residues long. The germline CDR1 and CDR2 sequences are SGHTA and FQGNSA. The CDR3: CASSLDWAGGRYEQYF. The CDR3 bases are TGTGCCAGCAGCTTAGATTGGGCAGGGGGTCGGTACGAGCAGTACTTC.

Note on this clone: The conserved phenylalanine or tryptophan normally closing the CDR3 is absent here, so this likely arose from a read error. The gene calls are TRBV10-3 and TRBJ1-6; D remains unclear. Germline V gene data show CDR1 as ENHRY and CDR2 as SYGVKD. CDR3 length: 13 amino acids. Deletions cut 4 bases from V and 6 bases from J, with 7 bases between. The CDR3 DNA follows: TGTGCCATCAGTGTTGGGAGTAATTCACCCCTCCACCTT. This sequence encodes CAISVGSNSPLHL.